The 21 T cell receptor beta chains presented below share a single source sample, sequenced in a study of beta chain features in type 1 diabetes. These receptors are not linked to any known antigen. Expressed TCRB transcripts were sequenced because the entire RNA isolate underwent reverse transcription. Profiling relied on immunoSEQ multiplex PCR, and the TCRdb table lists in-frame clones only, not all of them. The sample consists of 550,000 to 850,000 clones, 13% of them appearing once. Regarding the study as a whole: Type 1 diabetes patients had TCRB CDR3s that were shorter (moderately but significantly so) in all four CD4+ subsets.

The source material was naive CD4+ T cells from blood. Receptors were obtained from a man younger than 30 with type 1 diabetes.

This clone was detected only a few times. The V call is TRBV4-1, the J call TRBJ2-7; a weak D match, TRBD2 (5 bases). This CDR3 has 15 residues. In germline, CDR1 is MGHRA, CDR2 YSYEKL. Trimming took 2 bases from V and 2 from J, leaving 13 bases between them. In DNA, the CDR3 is TGCGCCAGCAGCCAACTTATCGGACTCGCCTACGAGCAGTACTTC. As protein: CASSQLIGLAYEQYF.

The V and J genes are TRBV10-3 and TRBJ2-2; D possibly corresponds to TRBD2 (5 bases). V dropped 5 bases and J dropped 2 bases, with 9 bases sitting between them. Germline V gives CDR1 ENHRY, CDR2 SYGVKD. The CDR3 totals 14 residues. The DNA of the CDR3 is TGTGCCATCAGTCCCGGGGAAAACACCGGGGAGCTGTTTTTT. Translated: CAISPGENTGELFF.

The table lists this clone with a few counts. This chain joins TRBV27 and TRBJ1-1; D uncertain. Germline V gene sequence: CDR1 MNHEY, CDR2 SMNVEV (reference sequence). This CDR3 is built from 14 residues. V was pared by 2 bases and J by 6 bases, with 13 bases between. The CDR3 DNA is TGTGCCAGCAGTTTAGTAGCCAGCGCCTCTGAAGCTTTCTTT. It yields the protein CASSLVASASEAFF.

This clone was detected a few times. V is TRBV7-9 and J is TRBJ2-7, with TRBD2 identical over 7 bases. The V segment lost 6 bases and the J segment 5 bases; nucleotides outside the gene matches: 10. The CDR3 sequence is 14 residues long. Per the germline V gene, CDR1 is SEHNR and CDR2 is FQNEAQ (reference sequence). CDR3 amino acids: CASRPQSGANEQYF. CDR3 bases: TGTGCCAGCAGGCCTCAGAGCGGGGCTAACGAGCAGTACTTC.

This CDR3 reads CASTWGAVNSPLHF. The CDR3 bases are TGTGCCAGCACCTGGGGGGCTGTTAATTCACCCCTCCACTTT. V gene TRBV28 combines with J gene TRBJ1-6, with D tentatively TRBD1 (6 bases). The CDR3 covers 14 residues. The germline gives CDR1 MDHEN, CDR2 SYDVKM. V was cut by 7 bases and J by 6 bases, with 13 bases left in between.

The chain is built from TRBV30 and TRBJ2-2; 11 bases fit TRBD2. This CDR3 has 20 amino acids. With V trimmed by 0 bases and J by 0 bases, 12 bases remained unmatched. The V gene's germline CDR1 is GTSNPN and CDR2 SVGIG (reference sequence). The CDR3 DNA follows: TGTGCCTGGAGTGTACTTCGGACTAGCGGGCCTCACTCGAACACCGGGGAGCTGTTTTTT. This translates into CAWSVLRTSGPHSNTGELFF.

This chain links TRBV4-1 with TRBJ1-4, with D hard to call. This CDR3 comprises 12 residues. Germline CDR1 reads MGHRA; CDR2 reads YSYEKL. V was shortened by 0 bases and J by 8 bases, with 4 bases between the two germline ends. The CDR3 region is CASSQDAEKLFF. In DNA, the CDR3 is TGCGCCAGCAGCCAAGACGCGGAAAAACTGTTTTTT.

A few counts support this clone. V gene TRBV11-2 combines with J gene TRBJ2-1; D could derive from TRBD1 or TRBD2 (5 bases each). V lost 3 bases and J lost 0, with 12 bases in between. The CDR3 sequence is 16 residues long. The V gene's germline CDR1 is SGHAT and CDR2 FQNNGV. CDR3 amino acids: CASSLGTLSSYNEQFF. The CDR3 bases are TGTGCCAGCAGCTTGGGGACCCTAAGCTCCTACAATGAGCAGTTCTTC.

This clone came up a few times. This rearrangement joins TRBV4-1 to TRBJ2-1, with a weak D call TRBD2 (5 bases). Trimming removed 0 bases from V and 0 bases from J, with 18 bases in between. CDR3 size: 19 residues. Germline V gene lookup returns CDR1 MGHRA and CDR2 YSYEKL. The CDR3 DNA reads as TGCGCCAGCAGCCAAGATCCCCGCCTTCTAGCAAACTCCTACAATGAGCAGTTCTTC. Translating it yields CASSQDPRLLANSYNEQFF.

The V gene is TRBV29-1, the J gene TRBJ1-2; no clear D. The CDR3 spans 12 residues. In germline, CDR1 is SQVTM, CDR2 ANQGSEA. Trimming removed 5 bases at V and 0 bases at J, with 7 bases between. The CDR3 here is CSVSVSNYGYTF. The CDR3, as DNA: TGCAGCGTTAGTGTCTCTAACTATGGCTACACCTTC.

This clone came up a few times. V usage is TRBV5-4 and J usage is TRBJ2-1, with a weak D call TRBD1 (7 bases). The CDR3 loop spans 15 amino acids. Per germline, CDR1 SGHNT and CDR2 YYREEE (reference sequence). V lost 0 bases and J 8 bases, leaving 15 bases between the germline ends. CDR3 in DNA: TGTGCCAGCAGCTTGGGCGCCAGGGGGGAGGATGAGCAGTTCTTC. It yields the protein CASSLGARGEDEQFF.

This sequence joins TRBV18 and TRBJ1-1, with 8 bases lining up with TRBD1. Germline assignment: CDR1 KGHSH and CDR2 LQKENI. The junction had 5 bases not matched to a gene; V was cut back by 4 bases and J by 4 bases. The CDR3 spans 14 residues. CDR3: CASSRRQGSTEAFF. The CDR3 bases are TGTGCCAGCTCACGAAGACAGGGGAGCACTGAAGCTTTCTTT.

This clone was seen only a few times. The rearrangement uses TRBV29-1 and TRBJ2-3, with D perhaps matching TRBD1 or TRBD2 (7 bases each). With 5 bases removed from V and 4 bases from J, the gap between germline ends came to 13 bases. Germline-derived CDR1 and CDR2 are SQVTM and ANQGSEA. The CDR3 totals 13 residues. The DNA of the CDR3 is TGCAGCGTTCGACAGGGAGGGTCAGATACGCAGTATTTT. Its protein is CSVRQGGSDTQYF.

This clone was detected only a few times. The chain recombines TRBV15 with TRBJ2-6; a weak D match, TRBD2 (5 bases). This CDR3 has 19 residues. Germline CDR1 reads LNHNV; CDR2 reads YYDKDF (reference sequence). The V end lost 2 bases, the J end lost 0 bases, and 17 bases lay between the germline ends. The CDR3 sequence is CATSRPPQAGDSGANVLTF. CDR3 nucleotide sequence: TGTGCCACCAGCAGACCCCCACAAGCCGGGGACTCTGGGGCCAACGTCCTGACTTTC.

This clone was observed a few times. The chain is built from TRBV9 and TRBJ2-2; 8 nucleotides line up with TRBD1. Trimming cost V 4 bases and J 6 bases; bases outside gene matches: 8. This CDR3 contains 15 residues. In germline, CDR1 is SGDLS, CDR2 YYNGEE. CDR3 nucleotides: TGTGCCAGCAGCCCTACGACAGGGGTCGCCGGGGAGCTGTTTTTT. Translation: CASSPTTGVAGELFF.

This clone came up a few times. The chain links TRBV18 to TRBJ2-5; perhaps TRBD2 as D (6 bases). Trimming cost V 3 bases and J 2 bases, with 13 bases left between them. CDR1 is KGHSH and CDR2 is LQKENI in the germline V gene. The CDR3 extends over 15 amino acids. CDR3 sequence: CASSPRTTVQETQYF. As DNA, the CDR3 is TGTGCCAGCTCACCCAGGACTACCGTTCAAGAGACCCAGTACTTC. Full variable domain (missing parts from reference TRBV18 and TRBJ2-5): NAGVMQNPRHLVRRRGQEARLRCSPMKGHSHVYWYRQLPEEGLKFMVYLQKENIIDESGMPKERFSAEFPKEGPSILRIQQVVRGDSAAYFCASSPRTTVQETQYFGPGTRLLVL.

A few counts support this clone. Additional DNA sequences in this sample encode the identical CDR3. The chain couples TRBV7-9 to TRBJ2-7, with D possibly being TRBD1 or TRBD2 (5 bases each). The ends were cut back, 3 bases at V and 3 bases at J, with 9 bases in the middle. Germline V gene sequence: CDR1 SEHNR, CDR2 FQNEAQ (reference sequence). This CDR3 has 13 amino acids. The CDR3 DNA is TGTGCCAGCAGCTTTTGGGGGAACTACGAGCAGTACTTC. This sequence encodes CASSFWGNYEQYF.

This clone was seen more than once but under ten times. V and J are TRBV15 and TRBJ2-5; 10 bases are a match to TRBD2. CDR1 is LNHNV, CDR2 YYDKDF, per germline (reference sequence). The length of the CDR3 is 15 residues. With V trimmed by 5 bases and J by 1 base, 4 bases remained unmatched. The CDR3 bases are TGTGCCACCAGCTTGCTAGCGGGGGCCCAAGAGACCCAGTACTTC. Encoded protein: CATSLLAGAQETQYF.

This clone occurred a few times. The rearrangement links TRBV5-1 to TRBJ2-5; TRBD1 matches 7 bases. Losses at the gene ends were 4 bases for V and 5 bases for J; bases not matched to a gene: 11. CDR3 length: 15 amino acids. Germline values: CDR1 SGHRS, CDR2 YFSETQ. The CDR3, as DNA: TGCGCCAGCAGCCCCCGACAGGGCTCCGGCGAGACCCAGTACTTC. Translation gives CASSPRQGSGETQYF.

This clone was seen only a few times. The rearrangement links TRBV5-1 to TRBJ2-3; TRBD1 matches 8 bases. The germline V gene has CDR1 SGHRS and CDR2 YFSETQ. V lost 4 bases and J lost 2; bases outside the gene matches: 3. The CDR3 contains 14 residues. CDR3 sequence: CASSAGQVTDTQYF. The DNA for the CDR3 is TGCGCCAGCAGCGCGGGACAGGTCACAGATACGCAGTATTTT. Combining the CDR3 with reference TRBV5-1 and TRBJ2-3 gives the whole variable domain KAGVTQTPRYLIKTRGQQVTLSCSPISGHRSVSWYQQTPGQGLQFLFEYFSETQRNKGNFPGRFSGRQFSNSRSEMNVSTLELGDSALYLCASSAGQVTDTQYFGPGTRLTVL.

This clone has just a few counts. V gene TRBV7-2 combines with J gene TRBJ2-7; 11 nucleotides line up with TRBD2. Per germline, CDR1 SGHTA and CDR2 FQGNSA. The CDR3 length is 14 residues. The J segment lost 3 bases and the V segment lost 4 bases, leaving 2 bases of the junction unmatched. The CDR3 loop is CASSSGLAVYEQYF. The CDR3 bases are TGTGCCAGCAGCTCGGGACTAGCGGTCTACGAGCAGTACTTC.